This T cell receptor beta chain was profiled in a study of T cell changes during pregnancy in multiple sclerosis. Method: immunoSEQ multiplex PCR; TCRdb's copy keeps in-frame clones and lacks some. The repertoire holds 20,000 or so clones, with around 90% as singletons. CDR1 is SGHVS and CDR2 is FNYEAQ in the germline V gene. This CDR3 has 12 residues. The V gene lost 5 bases and the J gene lost 9 bases, with 11 bases spanning the gap. This sequence was found in a female donor in good health, enrolled as a control in a pregnancy study. The chain joins TRBV7-6 to TRBJ2-1; tentatively, D is TRBD2 (7 bases). Specimen: CD8+ T cells from peripheral blood mononuclear cells, collected in the second trimester of pregnancy. CDR3 sequence (DNA): TGTGCCAGCAGCCCGGGGGGCGGTGAGCAGTTCTTC. It specifies CASSPGGGEQFF. The full variable domain, in which reference TRBV7-6 and TRBJ2-1 provide the parts outside the CDR3, is GAGVSQSPRYKVTKRGQDVALRCDPISGHVSLYWYRQALGQGPEFLTYFNYEAQQDKSGLPNDRFSAERPEGSISTLTIQRTEQRDSAMYRCASSPGGGEQFFGPGTRLTVL.